What follows is one TCR beta chain and its context. The antigen is not known. 5' RACE with UMI labels generated the TRB cDNA libraries. TCRdb reprocessed the 5' RACE reads and keeps a single row for each CDR3 protein, giving no DNA. Recorded here are about 120,000 distinct CDR3 sequences; the top ten clones represent approximately 0.54%. The naive CD8+ gate required CD45RO-CCR7+CD27+CD95- phenotype. These data belong to a study of CXCR3-negative and CXCR3-positive naive CD8 T cells. The overall study: TRB reads totalled about 140 million, about 1.5 +/- 0.3 million per library.

Findings and caveats of the study: Against CXCR3-negative naive cells, CXCR3-positive naive cells showed more hydrophobic TRB CDR3s. Relative to memory CD8+ cells, whose diversity was much lower, both naive subsets had comparably high diversity. TRBV-TRBJ usage was similar across naive CXCR3 subsets but distinct in memory cells.

The CDR3 has 11 amino acids. Germline V gene data show CDR1 as SQVTM and CDR2 as ANQGSEA. Specimen: naive CXCR3+ CD8+ T cells from blood. Subset defined: CD45RO-CCR7+CD27+CD95- naive CD8+ T cells expressing CXCR3 (TNR3+). This receptor was identified in a human donor in good health. Some clones in this sample may be carry-over from other donors' samples. This sequence joins TRBV29-1 and TRBJ1-1; no DNA is available, so the TRBD1 call from TCRdb remains unchecked. The CDR3 reads CSVEQGYEAFF.